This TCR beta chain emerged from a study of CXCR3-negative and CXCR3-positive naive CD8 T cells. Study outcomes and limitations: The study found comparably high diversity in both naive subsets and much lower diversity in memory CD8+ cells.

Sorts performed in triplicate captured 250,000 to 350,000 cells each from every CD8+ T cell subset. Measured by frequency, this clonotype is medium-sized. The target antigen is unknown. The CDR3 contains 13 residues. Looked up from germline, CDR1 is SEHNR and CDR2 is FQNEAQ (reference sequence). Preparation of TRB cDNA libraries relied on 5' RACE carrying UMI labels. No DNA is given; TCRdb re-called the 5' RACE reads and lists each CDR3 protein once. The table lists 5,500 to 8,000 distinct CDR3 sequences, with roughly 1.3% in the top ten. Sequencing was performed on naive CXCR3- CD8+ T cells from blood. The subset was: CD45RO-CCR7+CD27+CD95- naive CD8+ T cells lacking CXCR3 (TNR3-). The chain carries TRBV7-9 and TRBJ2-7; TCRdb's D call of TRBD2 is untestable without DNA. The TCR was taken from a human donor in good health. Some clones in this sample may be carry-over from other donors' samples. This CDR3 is CASSPPTSDEQYF.